This T cell receptor beta chain was captured by sequencing in a study of blood T cells in healthy people across ages. Study observations and caveats: Considered underestimates were the diversity estimates obtained from one million T cells. When set beside aged donors, long-lived donors presented more naive CD4+ cells and higher diversity. With donor CMV status unknown, expanded clonotype changes were possibly confounded.

This clonotype was observed a handful of times. Its specificity is not known. Then a second PCR, running about 6 to 12 cycles, was carried out with a sample-barcoded 5' primer and a J-beta primer mix. Unique molecular identifiers of 12 random nucleotides labeled each cDNA. One entry per CDR3 protein, called by TCRdb with MiXCR from the 5' RACE reads. The repertoire holds roughly 1.9 million distinct CDR3 sequences, 35% to 50% seen once, with about 21% in the top ten. This CDR3 has 16 residues. The germline gives CDR1 SGHRS, CDR2 YFSETQ. V is TRBV5-1 and J is TRBJ2-7; possible D gene TRBD2, 5 bases. Near its end, the DNA agrees better with TRBJ2-4, so the J call may be wrong. The sequence was collected from a human donor in good health. Material for sequencing was blood. CDR3 residues: CASSPGTIGETDIQYF. The CDR3 DNA is TGCGCCAGCAGCCCGGGTACCATTGGGGAGACGGACATTCAGTACTTC.